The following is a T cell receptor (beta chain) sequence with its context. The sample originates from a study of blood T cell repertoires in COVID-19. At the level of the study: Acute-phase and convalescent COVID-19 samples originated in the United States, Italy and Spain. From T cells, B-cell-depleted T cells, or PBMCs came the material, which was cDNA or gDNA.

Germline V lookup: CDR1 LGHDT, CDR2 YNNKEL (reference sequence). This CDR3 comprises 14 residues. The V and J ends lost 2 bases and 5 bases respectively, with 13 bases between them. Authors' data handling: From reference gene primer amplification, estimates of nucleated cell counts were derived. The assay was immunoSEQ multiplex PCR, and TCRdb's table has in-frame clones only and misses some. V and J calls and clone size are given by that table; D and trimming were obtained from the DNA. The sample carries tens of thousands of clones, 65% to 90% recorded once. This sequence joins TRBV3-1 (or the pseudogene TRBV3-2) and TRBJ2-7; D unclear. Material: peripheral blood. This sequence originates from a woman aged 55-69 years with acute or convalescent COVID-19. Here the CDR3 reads CASSQITPGHEQYF. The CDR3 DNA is TGTGCCAGCAGCCAAATTACCCCAGGCCACGAGCAGTACTTC.